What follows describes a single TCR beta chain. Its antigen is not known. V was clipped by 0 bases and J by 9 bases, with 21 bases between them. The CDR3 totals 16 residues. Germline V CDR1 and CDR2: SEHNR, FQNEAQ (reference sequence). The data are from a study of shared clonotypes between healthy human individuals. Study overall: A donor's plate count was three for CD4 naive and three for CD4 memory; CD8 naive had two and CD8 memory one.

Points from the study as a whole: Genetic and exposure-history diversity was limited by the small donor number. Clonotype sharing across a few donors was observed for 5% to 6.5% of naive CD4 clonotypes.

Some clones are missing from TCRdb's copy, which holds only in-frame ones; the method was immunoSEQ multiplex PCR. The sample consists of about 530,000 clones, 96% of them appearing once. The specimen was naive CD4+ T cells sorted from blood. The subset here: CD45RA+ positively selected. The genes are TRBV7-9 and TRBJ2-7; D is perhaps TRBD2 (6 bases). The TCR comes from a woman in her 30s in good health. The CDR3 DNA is TGTGCCAGCAGCTTAGCGGGATCCGGGAGTGTCAAGCCGCAGTACTTC. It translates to CASSLAGSGSVKPQYF.